This is a list of T cell receptor beta chains from one sample in a study of T cell responses to AZD1222 COVID-19 vaccine. Measured with immunoSEQ multiplex PCR; TCRdb has only the in-frame clones, and not every one. This table holds 80,000 to 100,000 clones, 85% to 90% found once. This sample comprised peripheral blood, obtained 28 days after the second AZD1222 dose. The receptors derive from an adult who received the AZD1222 COVID-19 vaccine. Each CDR3 is given with its conserved first and last residue. The order of the fields is J gene, V gene, CDR3 protein.

TRBJ1-6	TRBV9	CASSPRPGTDGNSPLHF
TRBJ2-3	TRBV5-5	CASSLAWGDTQYF
TRBJ1-1	TRBV11-2	CASSPGPETEAFF
TRBJ1-6	TRBV18	CASSPTGPALPLHF
TRBJ2-1	TRBV25-1	CASSETTGGASNEQFF
TRBJ1-6	TRBV3-1/TRBV3-2	CASRKQGHSPLHF
TRBJ2-1	TRBV5-1	CASSLGTGSYNEQFF
TRBJ1-1	TRBV3-1/TRBV3-2	CASSQGMRRTGFSEAFF
TRBJ1-6	TRBV7-6	CASSGRTGADSPLHF
TRBJ1-1	TRBV6-5	CASKSNQGGTEAFF
TRBJ1-2	TRBV11-2	CASSYPKPDGYTF
TRBJ1-4	TRBV9	CASSPRSGTDNEKLFF
TRBJ2-1	TRBV4-1	CASSQAHRQGAIEQFF
TRBJ2-7	TRBV6-5	CASSYSAGGPYEQYF
TRBJ1-5	TRBV29-1	CSVVQNSNQPQHF
TRBJ2-5	TRBV2	CASSEYETQYF
TRBJ1-3	TRBV15	CATSSRGGNTIYF
TRBJ2-3	TRBV9	CASSVASGGTGSTDTQYF
TRBJ1-2	TRBV20-1	CSASPLANYGYTF
TRBJ2-7	TRBV10-1	CASSGVLGGEQYF
TRBJ1-4	TRBV19	CASNDRGKGEKLFF
TRBJ1-4	TRBV2	CASNRGNEKLFF
TRBJ2-5	TRBV11-3	CASSSRGQETQYF
TRBJ1-5	TRBV27	CASSLKQGQPQHF
TRBJ1-6	TRBV7-2	CASSLVFQGPPSLHF
TRBJ1-2	TRBV5-4	CASSSLDRERKGYTF
TRBJ1-5	TRBV6-5	CASRDRTGNQPQHF
TRBJ1-1	TRBV7-8	CASSFNRGSEAFF